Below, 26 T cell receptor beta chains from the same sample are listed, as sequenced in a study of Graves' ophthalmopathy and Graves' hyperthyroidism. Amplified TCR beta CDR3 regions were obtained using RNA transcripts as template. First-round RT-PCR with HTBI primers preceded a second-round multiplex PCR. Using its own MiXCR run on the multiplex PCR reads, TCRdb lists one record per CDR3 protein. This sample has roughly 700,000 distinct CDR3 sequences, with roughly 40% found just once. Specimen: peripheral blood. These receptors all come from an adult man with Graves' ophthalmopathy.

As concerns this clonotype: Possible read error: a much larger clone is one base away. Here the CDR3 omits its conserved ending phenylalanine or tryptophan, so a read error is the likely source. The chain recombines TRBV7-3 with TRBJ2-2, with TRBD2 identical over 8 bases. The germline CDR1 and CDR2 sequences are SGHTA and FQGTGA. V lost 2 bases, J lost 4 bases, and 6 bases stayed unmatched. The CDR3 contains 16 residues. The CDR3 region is CASSLVASGSTGELFL. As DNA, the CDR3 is TGTGCCAGCAGCTTAGTCGCTAGCGGGTCCACCGGGGAGCTGTTTCTT.

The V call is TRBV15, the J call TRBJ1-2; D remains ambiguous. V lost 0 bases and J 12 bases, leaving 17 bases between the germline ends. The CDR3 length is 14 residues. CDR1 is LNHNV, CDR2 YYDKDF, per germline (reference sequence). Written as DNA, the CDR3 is TGTGCCACCAGCAGAGATGTGCAGCACTCTGGAAACACCTTC. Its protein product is CATSRDVQHSGNTF.

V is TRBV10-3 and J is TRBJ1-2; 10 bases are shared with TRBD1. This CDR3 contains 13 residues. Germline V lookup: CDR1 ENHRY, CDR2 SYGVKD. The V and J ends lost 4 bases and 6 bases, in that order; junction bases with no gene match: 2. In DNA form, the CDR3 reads TGTGCCATCAGTGGTGGGACAGGGGATGGCTACACCTTC. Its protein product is CAISGGTGDGYTF.

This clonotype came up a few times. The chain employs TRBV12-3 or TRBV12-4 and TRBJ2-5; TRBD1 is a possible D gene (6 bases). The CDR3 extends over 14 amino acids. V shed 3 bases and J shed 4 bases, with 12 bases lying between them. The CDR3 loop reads CASSFSLGGETQYF. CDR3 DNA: TGTGCCAGCAGTTTTTCTTTAGGGGGAGAGACCCAGTACTTC.

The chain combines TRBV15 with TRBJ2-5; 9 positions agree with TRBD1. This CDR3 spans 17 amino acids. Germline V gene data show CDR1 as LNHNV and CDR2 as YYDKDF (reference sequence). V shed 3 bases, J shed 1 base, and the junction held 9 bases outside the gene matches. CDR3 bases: TGTGCCACCAGCAGTGCTAGGGGACAGGGTGGCCAAGAGACCCAGTACTTC. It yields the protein CATSSARGQGGQETQYF.

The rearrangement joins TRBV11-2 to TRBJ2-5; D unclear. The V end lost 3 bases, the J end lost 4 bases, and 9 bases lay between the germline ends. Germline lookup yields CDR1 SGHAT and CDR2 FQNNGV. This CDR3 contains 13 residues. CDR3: CASSFGNGETQYF. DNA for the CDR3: TGTGCCAGCAGCTTCGGAAATGGAGAGACCCAGTACTTC. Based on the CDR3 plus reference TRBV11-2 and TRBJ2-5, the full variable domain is EAGVAQSPRYKIIEKRQSVAFWCNPISGHATLYWYQQILGQGPKLLIQFQNNGVVDDSQLPKDRFSAERLKGVDSTLKIQPAKLEDSAVYLCASSFGNGETQYFGPGTRLLVL.

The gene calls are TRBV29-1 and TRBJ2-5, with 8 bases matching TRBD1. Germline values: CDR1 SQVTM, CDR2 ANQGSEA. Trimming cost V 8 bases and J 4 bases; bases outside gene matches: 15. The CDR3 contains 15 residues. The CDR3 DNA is TGCAGCTTAGATGCCGAGGACAGGGTAGGAGAGACCCAGTACTTC. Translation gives CSLDAEDRVGETQYF.

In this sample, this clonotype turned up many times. CDR3 nucleotide sequence: TGTGCCAGCAGCGTAGGGGTCGTCTCTGGAAACACCATATATTTT. This encodes CASSVGVVSGNTIYF. The chain recombines TRBV9 with TRBJ1-3; no clear D. The V end was cut by 0 bases, the J end by 0 bases, with 7 bases between. This CDR3 has 15 amino acids. The V gene's germline CDR1 is SGDLS and CDR2 YYNGEE.

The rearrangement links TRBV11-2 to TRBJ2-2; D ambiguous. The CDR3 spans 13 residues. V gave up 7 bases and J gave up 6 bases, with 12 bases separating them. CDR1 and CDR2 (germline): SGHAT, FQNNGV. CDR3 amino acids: CASTLVRAGELFF. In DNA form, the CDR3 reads TGTGCCAGCACCTTGGTTAGGGCCGGGGAGCTGTTTTTT.

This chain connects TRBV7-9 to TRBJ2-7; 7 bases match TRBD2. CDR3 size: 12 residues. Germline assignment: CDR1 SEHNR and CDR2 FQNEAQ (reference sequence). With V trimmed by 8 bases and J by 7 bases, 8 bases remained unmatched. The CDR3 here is CASRRRESEQYF. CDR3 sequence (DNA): TGTGCCAGCCGACGGCGGGAGTCAGAGCAGTACTTC. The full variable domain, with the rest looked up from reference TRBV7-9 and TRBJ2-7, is DTGVSQNPRHKITKRGQNVTFRCDPISEHNRLYWYRQTLGQGPEFLTYFQNEAQLEKSRLLSDRFSAERPKGSFSTLEIQRTEQGDSAMYLCASRRRESEQYFGPGTRLTVT.

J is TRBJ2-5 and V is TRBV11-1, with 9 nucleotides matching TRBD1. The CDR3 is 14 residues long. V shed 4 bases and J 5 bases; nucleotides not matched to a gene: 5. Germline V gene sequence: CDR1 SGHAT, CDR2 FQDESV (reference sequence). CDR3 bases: TGTGCCAGCAGCTGGACAGGGGCCGGGGAGACCCAGTACTTC. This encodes CASSWTGAGETQYF.

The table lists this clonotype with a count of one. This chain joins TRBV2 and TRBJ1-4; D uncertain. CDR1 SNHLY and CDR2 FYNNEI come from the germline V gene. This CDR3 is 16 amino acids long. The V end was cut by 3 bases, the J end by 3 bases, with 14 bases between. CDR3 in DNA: TGTGCCAGCAGTGATCCCCCCCAGGCAGCTAATGAAAAACTGTTTTTT. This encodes CASSDPPQAANEKLFF.

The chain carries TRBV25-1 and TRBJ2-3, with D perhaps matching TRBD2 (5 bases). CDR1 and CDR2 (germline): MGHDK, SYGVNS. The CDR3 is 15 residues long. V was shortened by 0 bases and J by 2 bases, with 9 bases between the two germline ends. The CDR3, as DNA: TGTGCCAGCAGTGAATATCGGGGTCACACAGATACGCAGTATTTT. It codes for CASSEYRGHTDTQYF.

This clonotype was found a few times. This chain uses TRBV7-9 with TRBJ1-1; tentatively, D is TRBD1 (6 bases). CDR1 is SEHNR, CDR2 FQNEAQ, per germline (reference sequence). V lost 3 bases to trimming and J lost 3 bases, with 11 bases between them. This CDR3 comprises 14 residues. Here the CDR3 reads CASSFLGGHTEAFF. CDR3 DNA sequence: TGTGCCAGCAGCTTTCTTGGGGGCCACACTGAAGCTTTCTTT.

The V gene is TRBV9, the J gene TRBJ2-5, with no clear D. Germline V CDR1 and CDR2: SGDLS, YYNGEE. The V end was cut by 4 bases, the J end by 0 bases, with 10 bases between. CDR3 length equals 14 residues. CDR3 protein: CASSPPEDQETQYF. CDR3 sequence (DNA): TGTGCCAGCAGCCCCCCCGAGGACCAAGAGACCCAGTACTTC.

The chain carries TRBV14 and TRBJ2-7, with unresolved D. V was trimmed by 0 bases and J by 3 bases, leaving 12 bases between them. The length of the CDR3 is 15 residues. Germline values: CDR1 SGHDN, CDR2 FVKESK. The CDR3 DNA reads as TGTGCCAGCAGCCAAGATGCTTGGCCGATCTACGAGCAGTACTTC. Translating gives CASSQDAWPIYEQYF.

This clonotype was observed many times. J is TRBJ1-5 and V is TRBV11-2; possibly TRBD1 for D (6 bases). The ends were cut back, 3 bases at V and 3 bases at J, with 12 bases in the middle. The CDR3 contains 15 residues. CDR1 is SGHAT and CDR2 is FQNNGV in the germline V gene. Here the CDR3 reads CASSFTGGANQPQHF. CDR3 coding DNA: TGTGCCAGCAGCTTTACGGGGGGGGCCAATCAGCCCCAGCATTTT.

CDR3 region: CASTITQGAGEKLFF. The DNA of the CDR3 is TGTGCCAGCACCATAACACAGGGGGCAGGTGAAAAACTGTTTTTT. V is TRBV10-3 and J is TRBJ1-4; 9 nucleotides match TRBD1. There are 15 residues in the CDR3. V shed 10 bases, J shed 7 bases, and the junction held 13 bases outside the gene matches. Looked up from germline, CDR1 is ENHRY and CDR2 is SYGVKD.

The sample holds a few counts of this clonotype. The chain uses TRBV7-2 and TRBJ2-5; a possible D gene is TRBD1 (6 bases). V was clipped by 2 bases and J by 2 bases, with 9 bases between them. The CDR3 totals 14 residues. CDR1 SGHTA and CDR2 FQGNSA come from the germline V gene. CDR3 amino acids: CASSLPRGQETQYF. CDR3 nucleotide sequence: TGTGCCAGCAGCTTACCCAGGGGTCAAGAGACCCAGTACTTC.

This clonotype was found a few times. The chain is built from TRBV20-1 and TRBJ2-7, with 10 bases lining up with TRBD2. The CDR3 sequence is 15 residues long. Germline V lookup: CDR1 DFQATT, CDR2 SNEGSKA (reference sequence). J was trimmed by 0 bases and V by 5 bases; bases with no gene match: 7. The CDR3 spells CSAGYQREGSYEQYF. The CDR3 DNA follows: TGCAGTGCTGGATACCAGCGGGAGGGCTCCTACGAGCAGTACTTC.

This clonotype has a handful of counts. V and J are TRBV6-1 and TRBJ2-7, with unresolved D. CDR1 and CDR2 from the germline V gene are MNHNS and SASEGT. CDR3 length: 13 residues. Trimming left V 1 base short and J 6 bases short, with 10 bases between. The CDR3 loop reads CASSEGVESEQYF. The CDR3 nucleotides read TGTGCCAGCAGTGAAGGGGTCGAGTCCGAGCAGTACTTC.

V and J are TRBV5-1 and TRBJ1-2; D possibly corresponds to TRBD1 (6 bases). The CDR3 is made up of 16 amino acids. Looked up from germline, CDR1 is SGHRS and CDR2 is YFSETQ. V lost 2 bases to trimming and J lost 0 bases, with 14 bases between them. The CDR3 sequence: CASSFRTDTANYGYTF. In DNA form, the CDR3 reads TGCGCCAGCAGCTTCCGGACAGACACAGCTAACTATGGCTACACCTTC.

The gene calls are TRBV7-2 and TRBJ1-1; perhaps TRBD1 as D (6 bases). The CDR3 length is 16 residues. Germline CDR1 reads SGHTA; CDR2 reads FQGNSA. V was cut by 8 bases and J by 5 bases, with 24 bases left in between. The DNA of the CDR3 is TGTGCCAGCGGCCCTTTTGGACGGTCAAGGGGGACTGAAGCTTTCTTT. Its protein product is CASGPFGRSRGTEAFF.

The CDR3 nucleotides read TGCAGTGCTAGGGAACTAGCGGGAGTGTACGAGCAGTACTTC. This translates into CSARELAGVYEQYF. V and J are TRBV20-1 and TRBJ2-7, with TRBD2 matching over 11 bases. Trimming removed 3 bases from V and 4 bases from J; junction bases left unmatched: 5. The germline CDR1 and CDR2 sequences are DFQATT and SNEGSKA (reference sequence). CDR3 length: 14 amino acids.

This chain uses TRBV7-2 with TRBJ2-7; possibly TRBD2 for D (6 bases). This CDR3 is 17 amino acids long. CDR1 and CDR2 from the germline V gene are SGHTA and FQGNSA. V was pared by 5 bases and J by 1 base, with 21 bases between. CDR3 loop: CASSKGLLALGSYEQYF. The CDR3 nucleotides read TGTGCCAGCAGCAAGGGACTTTTAGCTTTAGGGTCCTACGAGCAGTACTTC.

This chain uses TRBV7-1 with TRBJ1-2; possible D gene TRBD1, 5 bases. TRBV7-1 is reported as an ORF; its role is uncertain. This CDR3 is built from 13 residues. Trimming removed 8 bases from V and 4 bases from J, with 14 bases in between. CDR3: CASGTAGAYGYTF. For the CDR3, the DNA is TGTGCCAGCGGTACTGCCGGGGCCTATGGCTACACCTTC.